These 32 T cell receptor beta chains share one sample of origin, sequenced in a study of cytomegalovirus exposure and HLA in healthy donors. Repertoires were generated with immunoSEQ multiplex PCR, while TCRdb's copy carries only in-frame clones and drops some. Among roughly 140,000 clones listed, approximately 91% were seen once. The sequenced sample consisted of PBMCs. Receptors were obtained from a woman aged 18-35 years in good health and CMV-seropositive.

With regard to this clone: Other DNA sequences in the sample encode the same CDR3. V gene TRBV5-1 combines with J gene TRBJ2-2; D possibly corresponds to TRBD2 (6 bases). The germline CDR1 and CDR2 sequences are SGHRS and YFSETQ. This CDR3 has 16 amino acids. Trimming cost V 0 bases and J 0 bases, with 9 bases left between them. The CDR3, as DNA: TGCGCCAGCAGCTTGGTTTCGGGGGCGAACACCGGGGAGCTGTTTTTT. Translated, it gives CASSLVSGANTGELFF.

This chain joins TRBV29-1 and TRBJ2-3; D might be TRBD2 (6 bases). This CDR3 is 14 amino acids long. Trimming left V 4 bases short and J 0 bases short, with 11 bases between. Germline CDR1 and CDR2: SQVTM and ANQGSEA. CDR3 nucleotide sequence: TGCAGCGTTGGCACGGGGACTAGCACAGATACGCAGTATTTT. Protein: CSVGTGTSTDTQYF.

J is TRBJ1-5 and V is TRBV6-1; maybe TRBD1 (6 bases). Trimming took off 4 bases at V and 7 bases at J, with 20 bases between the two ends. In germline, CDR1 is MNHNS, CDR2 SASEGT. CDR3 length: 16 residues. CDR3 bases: TGTGCCAGCAGTGGGGAAACAGGGTTGGTAGGCCAGCCCCAGCATTTT. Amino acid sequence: CASSGETGLVGQPQHF.

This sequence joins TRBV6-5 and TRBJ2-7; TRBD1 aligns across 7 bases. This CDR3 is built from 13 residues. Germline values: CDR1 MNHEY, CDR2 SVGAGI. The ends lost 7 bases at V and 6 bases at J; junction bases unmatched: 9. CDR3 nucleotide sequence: TGTGCCAGCATTGATAGGGGGCGGTCCGAGCAGTACTTC. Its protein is CASIDRGRSEQYF.

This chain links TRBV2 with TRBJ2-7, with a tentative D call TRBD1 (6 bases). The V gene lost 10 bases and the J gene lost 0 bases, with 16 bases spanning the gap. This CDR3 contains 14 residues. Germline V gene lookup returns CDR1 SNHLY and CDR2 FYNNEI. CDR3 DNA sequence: TGTGCCATCACACAGGGCCCTTTCTCCTACGAGCAGTACTTC. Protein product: CAITQGPFSYEQYF.

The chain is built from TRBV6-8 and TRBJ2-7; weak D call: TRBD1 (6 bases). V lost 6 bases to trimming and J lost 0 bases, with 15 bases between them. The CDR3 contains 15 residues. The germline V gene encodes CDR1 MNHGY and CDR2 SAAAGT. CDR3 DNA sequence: TGTGCCAGCAGCACATTGAGGGGGTGCTCCTACGAGCAGTACTTC. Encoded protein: CASSTLRGCSYEQYF.

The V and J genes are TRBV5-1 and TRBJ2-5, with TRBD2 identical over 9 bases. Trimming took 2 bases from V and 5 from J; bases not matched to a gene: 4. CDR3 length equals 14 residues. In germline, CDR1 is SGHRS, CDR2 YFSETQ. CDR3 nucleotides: TGCGCCAGCAGCTTATTGGCGGGGGGGGAGACCCAGTACTTC. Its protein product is CASSLLAGGETQYF. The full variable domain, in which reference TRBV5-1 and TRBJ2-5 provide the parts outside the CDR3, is KAGVTQTPRYLIKTRGQQVTLSCSPISGHRSVSWYQQTPGQGLQFLFEYFSETQRNKGNFPGRFSGRQFSNSRSEMNVSTLELGDSALYLCASSLLAGGETQYFGPGTRLLVL.

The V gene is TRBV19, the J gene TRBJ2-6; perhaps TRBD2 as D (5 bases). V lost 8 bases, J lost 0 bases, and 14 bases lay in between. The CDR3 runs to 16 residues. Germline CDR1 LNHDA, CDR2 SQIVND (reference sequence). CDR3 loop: CASCRPGYSGANVLTF. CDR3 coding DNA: TGTGCCAGTTGCCGCCCGGGGTACTCTGGGGCCAACGTCCTGACTTTC.

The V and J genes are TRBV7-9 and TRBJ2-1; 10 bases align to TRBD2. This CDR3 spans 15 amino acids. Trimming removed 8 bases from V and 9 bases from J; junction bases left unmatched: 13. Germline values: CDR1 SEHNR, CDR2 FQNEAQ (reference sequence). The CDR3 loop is CASDPSGSPSGEQFF. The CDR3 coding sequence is TGTGCCAGCGACCCTAGCGGGAGCCCGTCGGGTGAGCAGTTCTTC. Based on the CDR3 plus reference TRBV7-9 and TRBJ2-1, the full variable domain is DTGVSQNPRHKITKRGQNVTFRCDPISEHNRLYWYRQTLGQGPEFLTYFQNEAQLEKSRLLSDRFSAERPKGSFSTLEIQRTEQGDSAMYLCASDPSGSPSGEQFFGPGTRLTVL.

The CDR3 is CASLKSGRASGELFF. The CDR3 bases are TGTGCCAGCCTGAAAAGCGGGAGGGCCTCCGGGGAGCTGTTTTTT. J is TRBJ2-2 and V is TRBV6-6, with 10 bases that match TRBD2. The V segment lost 8 bases and the J segment 6 bases; nucleotides outside the gene matches: 9. Germline CDR1 and CDR2: MNHNY and SVGAGI (reference sequence). This CDR3 region has 15 residues.

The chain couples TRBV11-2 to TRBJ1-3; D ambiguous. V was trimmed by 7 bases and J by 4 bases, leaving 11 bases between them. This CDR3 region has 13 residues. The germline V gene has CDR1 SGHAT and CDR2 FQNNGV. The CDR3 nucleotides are TGTGCCAGCAACTCCCCCTCAGGAAACACCATATATTTT. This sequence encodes CASNSPSGNTIYF. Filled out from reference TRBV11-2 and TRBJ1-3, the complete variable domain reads EAGVAQSPRYKIIEKRQSVAFWCNPISGHATLYWYQQILGQGPKLLIQFQNNGVVDDSQLPKDRFSAERLKGVDSTLKIQPAKLEDSAVYLCASNSPSGNTIYFGEGSWLTVV.

The CDR3 sequence: CASSLETGQETQYF. The CDR3 coding sequence is TGCGCCAGCAGCCTGGAGACAGGACAAGAGACCCAGTACTTC. The J gene is TRBJ2-5, the V gene TRBV5-1; a possible D gene is TRBD1 (6 bases). Trimming cost V 4 bases and J 2 bases, with 12 bases left between them. The CDR3 has 14 residues. CDR1 SGHRS and CDR2 YFSETQ come from the germline V gene.

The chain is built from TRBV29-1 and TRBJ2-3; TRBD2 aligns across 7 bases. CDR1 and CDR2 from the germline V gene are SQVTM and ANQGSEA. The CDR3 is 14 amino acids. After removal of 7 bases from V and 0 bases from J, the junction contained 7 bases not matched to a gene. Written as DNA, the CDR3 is TGCAGCGGGGGGGACTACGGAAGCACAGATACGCAGTATTTT. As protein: CSGGDYGSTDTQYF.

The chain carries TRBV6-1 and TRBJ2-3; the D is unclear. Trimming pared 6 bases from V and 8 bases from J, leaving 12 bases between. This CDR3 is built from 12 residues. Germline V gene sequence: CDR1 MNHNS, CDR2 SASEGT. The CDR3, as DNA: TGTGCCAGCAGCGCTTCACCCGGTACGCAGTATTTT. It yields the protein CASSASPGTQYF.

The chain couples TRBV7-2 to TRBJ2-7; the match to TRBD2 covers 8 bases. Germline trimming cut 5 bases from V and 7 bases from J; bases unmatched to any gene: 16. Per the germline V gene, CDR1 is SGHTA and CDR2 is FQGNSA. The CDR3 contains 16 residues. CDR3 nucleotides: TGTGCCAGCAGCCCCCGGTCTAGCGGGTCACGCTTGGAGCAGTACTTC. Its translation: CASSPRSSGSRLEQYF.

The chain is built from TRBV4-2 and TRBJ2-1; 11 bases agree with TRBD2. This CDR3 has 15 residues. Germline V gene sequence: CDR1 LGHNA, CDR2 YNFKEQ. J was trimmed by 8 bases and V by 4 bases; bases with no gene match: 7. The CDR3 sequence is CASSRGLAGGYEQFF. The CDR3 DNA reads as TGTGCCAGCAGCCGGGGGCTAGCGGGAGGATATGAGCAGTTCTTC.

The CDR3 DNA follows: TGTGCCTGGAGTTTGGAGGACACTGAAGCTTTCTTT. It is translated as CAWSLEDTEAFF. V usage is TRBV30 and J usage is TRBJ1-1; D not certain. The CDR3 has 12 amino acids. The V end was cut by 2 bases, the J end by 3 bases, with 7 bases between. From germline, CDR1 is GTSNPN and CDR2 SVGIG (reference sequence). Variable domain in full (rest from reference TRBV30 and TRBJ1-1): SQTIHQWPATLVQPVGSPLSLECTVEGTSNPNLYWYRQAAGRGLQLLFYSVGIGQISSEVPQNLSASRPQDRQFILSSKKLLLSDSGFYLCAWSLEDTEAFFGQGTRLTVV.

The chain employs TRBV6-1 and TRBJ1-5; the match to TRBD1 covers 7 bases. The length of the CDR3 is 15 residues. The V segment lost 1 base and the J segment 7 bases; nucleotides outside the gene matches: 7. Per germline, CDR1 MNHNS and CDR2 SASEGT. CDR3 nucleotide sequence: TGTGCCAGCAGTGAAGACGTGACAGGGACCCAGCCCCAGCATTTT. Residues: CASSEDVTGTQPQHF.

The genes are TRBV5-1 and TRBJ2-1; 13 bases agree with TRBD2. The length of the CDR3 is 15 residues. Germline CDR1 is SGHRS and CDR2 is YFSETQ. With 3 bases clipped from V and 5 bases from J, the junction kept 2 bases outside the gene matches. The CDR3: CASSSGLAGNNEQFF. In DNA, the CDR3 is TGCGCCAGCAGCTCGGGACTAGCGGGAAACAATGAGCAGTTCTTC.

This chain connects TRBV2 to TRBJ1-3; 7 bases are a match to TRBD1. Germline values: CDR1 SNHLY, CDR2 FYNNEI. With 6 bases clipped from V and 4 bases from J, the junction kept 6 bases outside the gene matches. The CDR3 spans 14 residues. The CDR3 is CASRGRQGGNTIYF. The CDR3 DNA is TGTGCCAGCAGGGGGCGACAGGGAGGAAACACCATATATTTT.

The CDR3 protein is CSVGTGVYGYTF. CDR3 DNA: TGCAGCGTGGGGACAGGTGTCTATGGCTACACCTTC. The V and J genes are TRBV29-1 and TRBJ1-2; 8 nucleotides line up with TRBD1. This CDR3 comprises 12 residues. The V and J ends lost 6 bases and 4 bases, in that order; junction bases with no gene match: 4. Germline V gives CDR1 SQVTM, CDR2 ANQGSEA.

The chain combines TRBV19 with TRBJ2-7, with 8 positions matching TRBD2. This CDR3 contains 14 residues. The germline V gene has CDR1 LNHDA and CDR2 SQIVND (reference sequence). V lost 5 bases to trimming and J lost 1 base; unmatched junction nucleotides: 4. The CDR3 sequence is CASSLGLASYEQYF. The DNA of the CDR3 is TGTGCCAGTAGTCTCGGACTAGCTTCCTACGAGCAGTACTTC.

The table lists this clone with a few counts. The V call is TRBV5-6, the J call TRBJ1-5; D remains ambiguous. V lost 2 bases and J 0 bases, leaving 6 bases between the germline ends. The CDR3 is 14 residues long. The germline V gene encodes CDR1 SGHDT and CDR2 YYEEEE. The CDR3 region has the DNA TGTGCCAGCAGCTTATTAGCTAGCAATCAGCCCCAGCATTTT. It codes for CASSLLASNQPQHF.

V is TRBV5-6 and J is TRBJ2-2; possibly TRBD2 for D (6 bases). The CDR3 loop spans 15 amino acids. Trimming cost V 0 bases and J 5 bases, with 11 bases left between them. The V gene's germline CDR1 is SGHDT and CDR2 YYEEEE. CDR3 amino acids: CASSLVGGWTGELFF. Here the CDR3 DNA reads TGTGCCAGCAGCTTGGTGGGGGGATGGACCGGGGAGCTGTTTTTT.

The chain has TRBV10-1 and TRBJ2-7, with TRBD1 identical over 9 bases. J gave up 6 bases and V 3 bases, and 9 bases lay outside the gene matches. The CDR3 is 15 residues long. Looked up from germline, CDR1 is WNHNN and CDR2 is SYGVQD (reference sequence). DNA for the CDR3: TGCGCCAGCAGTGACTTTGCGACAGGGGGGTCCGAGCAGTACTTC. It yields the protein CASSDFATGGSEQYF.

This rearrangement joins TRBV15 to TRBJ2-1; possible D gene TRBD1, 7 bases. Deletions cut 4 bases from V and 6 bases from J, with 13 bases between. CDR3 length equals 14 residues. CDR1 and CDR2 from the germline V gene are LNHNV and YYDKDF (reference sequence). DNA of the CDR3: TGTGCCACCAGCAAGGACAGGCGGGGCAATGAGCAGTTCTTC. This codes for CATSKDRRGNEQFF.

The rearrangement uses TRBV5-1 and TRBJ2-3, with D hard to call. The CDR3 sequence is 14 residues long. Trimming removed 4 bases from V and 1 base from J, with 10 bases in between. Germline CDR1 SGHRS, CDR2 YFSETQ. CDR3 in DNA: TGCGCCAGCAGCCCTGTACCGGGCACAGATACGCAGTATTTT. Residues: CASSPVPGTDTQYF.

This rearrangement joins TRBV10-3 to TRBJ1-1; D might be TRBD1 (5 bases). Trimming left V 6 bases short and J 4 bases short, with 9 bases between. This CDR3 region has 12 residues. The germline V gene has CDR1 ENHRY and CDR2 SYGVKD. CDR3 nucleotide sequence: TGTGCCATCAGGGGGGGAGGCACTGAAGCTTTCTTT. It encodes CAIRGGGTEAFF.

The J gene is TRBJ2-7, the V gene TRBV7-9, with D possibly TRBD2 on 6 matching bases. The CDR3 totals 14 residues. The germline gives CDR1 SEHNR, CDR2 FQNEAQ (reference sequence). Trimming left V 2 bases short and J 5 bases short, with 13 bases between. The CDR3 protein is CASSLMAGSDEQYF. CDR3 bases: TGTGCCAGCAGCTTAATGGCCGGGAGCGACGAGCAGTACTTC.

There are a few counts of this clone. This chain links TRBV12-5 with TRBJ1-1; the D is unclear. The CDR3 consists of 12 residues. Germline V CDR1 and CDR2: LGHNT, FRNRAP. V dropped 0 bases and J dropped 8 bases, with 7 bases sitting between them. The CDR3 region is CASGLVALEAFF. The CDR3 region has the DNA TGTGCTAGTGGTTTGGTAGCCCTAGAAGCTTTCTTT. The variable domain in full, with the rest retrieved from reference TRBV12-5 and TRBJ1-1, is DARVTQTPRHKVTEMGQEVTMRCQPILGHNTVFWYRQTMMQGLELLAYFRNRAPLDDSGMPKDRFSAEMPDATLATLKIQPSEPRDSAVYFCASGLVALEAFFGQGTRLTVV.

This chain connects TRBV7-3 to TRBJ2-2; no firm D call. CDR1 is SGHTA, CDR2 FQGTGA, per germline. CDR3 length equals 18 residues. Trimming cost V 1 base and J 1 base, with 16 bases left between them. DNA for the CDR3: TGTGCCAGCAGCTTAAGTGGCGGAACTATCTTGAACACCGGGGAGCTGTTTTTT. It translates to CASSLSGGTILNTGELFF.

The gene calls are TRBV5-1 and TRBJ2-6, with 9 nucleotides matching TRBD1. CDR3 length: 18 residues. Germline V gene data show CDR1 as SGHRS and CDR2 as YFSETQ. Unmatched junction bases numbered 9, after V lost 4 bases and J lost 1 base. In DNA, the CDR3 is TGCGCCAGCAGCCAACCGGGACAGGGTGTATCTGGGGCCAACGTCCTGACTTTC. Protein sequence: CASSQPGQGVSGANVLTF.